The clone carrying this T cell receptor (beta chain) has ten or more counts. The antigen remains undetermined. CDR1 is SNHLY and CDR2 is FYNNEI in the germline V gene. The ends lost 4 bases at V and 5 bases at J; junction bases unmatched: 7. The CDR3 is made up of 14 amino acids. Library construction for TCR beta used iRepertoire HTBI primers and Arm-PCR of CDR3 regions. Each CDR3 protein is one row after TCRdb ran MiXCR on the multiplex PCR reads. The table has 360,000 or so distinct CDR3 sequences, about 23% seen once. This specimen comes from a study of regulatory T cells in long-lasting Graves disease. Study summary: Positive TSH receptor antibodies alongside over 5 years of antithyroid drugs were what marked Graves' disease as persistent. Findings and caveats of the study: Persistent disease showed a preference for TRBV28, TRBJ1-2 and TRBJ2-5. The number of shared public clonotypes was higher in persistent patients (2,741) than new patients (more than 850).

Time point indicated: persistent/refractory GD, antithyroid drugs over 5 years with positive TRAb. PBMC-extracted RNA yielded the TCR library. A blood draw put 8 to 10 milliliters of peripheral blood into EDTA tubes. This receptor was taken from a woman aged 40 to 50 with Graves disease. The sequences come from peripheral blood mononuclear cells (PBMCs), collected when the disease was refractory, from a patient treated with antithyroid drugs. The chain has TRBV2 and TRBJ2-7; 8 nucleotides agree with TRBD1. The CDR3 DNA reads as TGTGCCAGCAGTGGGACAGGGAACCCCCACGAGCAGTACTTC. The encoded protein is CASSGTGNPHEQYF.